This T cell receptor (beta chain) was identified during a study of PD-L1 blockade in urothelial cancer. For the study at large: The study started patients on atezolizumab at some point between 2013 and 2015, giving 1,200 mg intravenously every 3 weeks. Blood was evaluated 3 weeks (second dose) and 6 weeks after therapy began. A median of roughly 130,000 T cells was found in the blood samples. General study points: Below-median TCR clonality that was measured in pretreatment blood predicted better survival.

The data were produced by immunoSEQ multiplex PCR, yet TCRdb's version contains in-frame clones alone and is incomplete. This sample carries over 100,000 clones, 65% to 85% of them seen once, and the ten largest clones take 2.5% to 4%. The V and J ends lost 2 bases and 1 base, in that order; junction bases with no gene match: 10. CDR1 is GTSNPN and CDR2 is SVGIG in the germline V gene (reference sequence). CDR3 length: 16 amino acids. Stated time point: pretreatment peripheral blood. About this clone itself: The target antigen is unknown.

The J gene is TRBJ2-5, the V gene TRBV30, with 7 bases aligning to TRBD2. The TCR was taken from a man aged 45-65 years with urothelial cancer. The sequencing used PBMCs, collected around atezolizumab (anti-PD-L1) treatment. The CDR3 DNA reads TGTGCCTGGAGTAACGGGCGGGGGAGGACCCAAGAGACCCAGTACTTC. This gives the protein CAWSNGRGRTQETQYF.